This T cell receptor (beta chain) came from a study of post-analysis software for immune sequencing data. Findings of the study overall: Relative to controls, patients had a few TRBV segments at higher frequency, with TRBV5-6, TRBV5-1 and TRBV20-1 among these. Same-batch preparations were strongly co-clustered by F measure.

Prepared TCR beta cDNA libraries contained unique molecular identifiers. TCRdb itself ran the PCR reads through MiXCR, one entry per CDR3 protein. The sample yields 500,000 to 600,000 distinct CDR3 sequences, roughly 40% seen once. V lost 3 bases to trimming and J lost 4 bases; unmatched junction nucleotides: 11. CDR3 size: 17 residues. CDR1 and CDR2 from the germline V gene are SGHRS and YFSETQ. This clonotype was seen a handful of times. The antigen is undetermined. Source material: blood. The genes are TRBV5-1 and TRBJ2-1; 9 bases match TRBD1. The TCR originated in a girl between 10 and 17 years old with multiple sclerosis. The CDR3 loop reads CASSSSRGGTGYNEQFF. Written as DNA, the CDR3 is TGCGCCAGCAGCTCATCGAGAGGGGGGACAGGGTACAATGAGCAGTTCTTC.